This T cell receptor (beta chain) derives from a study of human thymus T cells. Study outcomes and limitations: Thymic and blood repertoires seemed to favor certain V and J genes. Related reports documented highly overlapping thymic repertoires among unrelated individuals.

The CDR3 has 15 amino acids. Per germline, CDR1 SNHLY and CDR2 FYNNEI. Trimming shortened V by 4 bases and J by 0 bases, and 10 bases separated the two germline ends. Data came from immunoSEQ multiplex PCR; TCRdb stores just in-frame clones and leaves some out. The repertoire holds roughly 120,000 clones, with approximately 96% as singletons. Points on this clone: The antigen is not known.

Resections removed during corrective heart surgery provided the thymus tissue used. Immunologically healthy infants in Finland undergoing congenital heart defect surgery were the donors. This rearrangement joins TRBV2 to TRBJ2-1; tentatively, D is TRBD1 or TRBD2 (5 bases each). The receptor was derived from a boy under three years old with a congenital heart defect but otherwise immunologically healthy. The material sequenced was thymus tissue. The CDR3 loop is CASSGGFPSYNEQFF. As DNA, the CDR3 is TGTGCCAGCAGTGGGGGGTTCCCCTCCTACAATGAGCAGTTCTTC.